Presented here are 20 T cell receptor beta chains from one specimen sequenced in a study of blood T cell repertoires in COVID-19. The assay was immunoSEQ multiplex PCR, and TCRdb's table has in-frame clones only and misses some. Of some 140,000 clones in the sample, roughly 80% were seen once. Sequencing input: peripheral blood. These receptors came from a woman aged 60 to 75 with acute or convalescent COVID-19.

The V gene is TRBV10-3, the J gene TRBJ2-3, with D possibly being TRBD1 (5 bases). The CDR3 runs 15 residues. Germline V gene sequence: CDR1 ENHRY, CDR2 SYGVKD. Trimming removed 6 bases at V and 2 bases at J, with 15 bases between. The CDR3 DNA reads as TGTGCCATCAGACCCACCTTGGGGCTCACAGATACGCAGTATTTT. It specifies CAIRPTLGLTDTQYF.

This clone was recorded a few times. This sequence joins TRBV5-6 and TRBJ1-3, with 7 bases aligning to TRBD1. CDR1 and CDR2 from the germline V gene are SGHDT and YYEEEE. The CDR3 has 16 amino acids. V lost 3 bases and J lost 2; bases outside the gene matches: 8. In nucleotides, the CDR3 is TGTGCCAGCAGCTGGGACAGACGGGGCCCTGGAAACACCATATATTTT. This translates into CASSWDRRGPGNTIYF.

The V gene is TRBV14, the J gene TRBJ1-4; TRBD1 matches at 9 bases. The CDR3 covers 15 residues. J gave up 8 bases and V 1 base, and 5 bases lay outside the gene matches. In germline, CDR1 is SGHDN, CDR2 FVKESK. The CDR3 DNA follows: TGTGCCAGCAGCCAAGTTACAGGGGGCTGGGAAAAACTGTTTTTT. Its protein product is CASSQVTGGWEKLFF. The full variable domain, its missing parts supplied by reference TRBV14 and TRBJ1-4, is EAGVTQFPSHSVIEKGQTVTLRCDPISGHDNLYWYRRVMGKEIKFLLHFVKESKQDESGMPNNRFLAERTGGTYSTLKVQPAELEDSGVYFCASSQVTGGWEKLFFGSGTQLSVL.

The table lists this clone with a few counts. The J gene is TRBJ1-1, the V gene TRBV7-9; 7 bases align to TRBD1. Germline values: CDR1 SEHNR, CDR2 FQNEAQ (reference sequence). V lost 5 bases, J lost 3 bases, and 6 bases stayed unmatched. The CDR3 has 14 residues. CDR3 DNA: TGTGCCAGCAGCCGACAGGGTTTATACACTGAAGCTTTCTTT. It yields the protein CASSRQGLYTEAFF.

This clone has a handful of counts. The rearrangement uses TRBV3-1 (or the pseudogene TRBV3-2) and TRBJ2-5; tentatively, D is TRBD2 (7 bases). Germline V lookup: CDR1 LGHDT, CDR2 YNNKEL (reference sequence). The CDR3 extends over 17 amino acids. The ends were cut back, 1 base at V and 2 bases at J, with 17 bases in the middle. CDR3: CASSQVAVRGPQETQYF. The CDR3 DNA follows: TGTGCCAGCAGCCAAGTCGCGGTGCGGGGGCCTCAAGAGACCCAGTACTTC.

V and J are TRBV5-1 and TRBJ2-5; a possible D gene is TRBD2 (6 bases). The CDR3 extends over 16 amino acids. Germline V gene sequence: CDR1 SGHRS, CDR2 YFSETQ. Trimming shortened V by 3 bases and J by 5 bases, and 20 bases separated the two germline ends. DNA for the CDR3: TGCGCCAGCAGCTACGGCGGTAGCGGAGGTAGGGAGACCCAGTACTTC. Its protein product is CASSYGGSGGRETQYF.

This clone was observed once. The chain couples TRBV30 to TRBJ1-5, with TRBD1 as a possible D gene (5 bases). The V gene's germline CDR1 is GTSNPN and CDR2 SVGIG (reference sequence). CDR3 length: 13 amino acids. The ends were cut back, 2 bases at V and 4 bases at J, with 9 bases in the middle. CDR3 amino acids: CAWSSGRNQPQHF. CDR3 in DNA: TGTGCCTGGAGTTCAGGGCGGAATCAGCCCCAGCATTTT.

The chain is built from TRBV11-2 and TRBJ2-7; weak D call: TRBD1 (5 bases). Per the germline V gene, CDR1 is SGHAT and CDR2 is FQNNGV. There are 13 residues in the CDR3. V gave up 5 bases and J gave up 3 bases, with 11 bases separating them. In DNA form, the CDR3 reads TGTGCCAGCAGCATATCGACAGACTACGAGCAGTACGTC. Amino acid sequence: CASSISTDYEQYV.

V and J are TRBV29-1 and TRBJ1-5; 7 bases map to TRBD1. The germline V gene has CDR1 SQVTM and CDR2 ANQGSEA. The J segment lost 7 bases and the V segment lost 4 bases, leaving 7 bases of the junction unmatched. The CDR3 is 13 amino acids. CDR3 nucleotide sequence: TGCAGCGTTGCCCAGGGGGAGTGGCAGCCCCAGCATTTT. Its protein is CSVAQGEWQPQHF.

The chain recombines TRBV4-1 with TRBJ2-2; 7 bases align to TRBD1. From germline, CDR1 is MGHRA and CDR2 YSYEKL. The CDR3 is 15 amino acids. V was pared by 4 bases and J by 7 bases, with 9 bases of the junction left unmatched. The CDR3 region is CASSRLQGRNGELFF. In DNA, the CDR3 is TGCGCCAGCAGCCGGCTACAGGGGCGGAACGGGGAGCTGTTTTTT.

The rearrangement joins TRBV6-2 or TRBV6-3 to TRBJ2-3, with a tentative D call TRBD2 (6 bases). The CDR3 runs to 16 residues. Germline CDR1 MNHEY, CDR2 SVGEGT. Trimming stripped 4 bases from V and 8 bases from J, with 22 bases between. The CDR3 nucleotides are TGTGCCAGCAGTTTCCGGGGAGCTAGCTTGCGGGGTACGCAGTATTTT. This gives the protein CASSFRGASLRGTQYF.

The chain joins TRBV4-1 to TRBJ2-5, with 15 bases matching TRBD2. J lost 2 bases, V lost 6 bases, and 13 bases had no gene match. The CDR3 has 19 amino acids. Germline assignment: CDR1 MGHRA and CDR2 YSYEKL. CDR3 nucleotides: TGCGCCAGCAGACGCGGACTAGCGGGGGGGATCCGGTGGCAAGAGACCCAGTACTTC. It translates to CASRRGLAGGIRWQETQYF.

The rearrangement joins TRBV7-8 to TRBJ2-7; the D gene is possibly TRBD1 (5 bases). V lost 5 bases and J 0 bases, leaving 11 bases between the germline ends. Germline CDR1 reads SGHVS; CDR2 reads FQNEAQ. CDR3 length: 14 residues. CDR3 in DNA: TGTGCCAGCAGCATGGACAAGGACTCCTACGAGCAGTACTTC. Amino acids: CASSMDKDSYEQYF.

CDR3 region: CASSPPGTASGNTIYF. CDR3 in DNA: TGTGCCAGCTCACCGCCGGGGACAGCCTCTGGAAACACCATATATTTT. The J gene is TRBJ1-3, the V gene TRBV18, with 7 bases lining up with TRBD1. V shed 3 bases, J shed 0 bases, and the junction held 5 bases outside the gene matches. The CDR3 is 16 residues long. From germline, CDR1 is KGHSH and CDR2 LQKENI.

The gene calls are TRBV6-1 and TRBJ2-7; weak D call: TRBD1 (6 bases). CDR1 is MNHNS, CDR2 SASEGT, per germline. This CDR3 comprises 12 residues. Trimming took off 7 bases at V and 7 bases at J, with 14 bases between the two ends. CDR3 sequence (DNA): TGTGCCAGCATGGGGGCATTAGGGGAGCAGTACTTC. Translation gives CASMGALGEQYF.

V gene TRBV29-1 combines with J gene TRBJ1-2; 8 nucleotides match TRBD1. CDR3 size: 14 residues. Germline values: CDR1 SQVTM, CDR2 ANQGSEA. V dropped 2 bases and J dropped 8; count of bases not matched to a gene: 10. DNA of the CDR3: TGCAGCGTTGAATACCAGGGGGCAGGGTCAGGCTACACCTTC. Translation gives CSVEYQGAGSGYTF.

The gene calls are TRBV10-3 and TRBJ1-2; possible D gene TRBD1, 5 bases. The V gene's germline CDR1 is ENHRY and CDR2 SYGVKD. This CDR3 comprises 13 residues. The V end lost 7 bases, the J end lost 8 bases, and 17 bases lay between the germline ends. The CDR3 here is CAINPGNVNGYTF. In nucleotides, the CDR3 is TGTGCCATCAACCCAGGGAATGTTAACGGCTACACCTTC.

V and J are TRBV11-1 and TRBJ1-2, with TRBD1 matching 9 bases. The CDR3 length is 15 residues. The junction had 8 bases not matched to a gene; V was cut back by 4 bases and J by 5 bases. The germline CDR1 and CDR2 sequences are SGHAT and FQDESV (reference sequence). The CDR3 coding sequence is TGTGCCAGCAGCTCCGGACAGGGGATCAAGTATGGCTACACCTTC. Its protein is CASSSGQGIKYGYTF.

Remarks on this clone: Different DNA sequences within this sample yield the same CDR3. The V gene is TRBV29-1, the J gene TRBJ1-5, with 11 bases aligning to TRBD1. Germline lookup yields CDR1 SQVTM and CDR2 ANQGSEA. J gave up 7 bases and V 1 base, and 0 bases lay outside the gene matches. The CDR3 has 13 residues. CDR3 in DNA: TGCAGCGTTGAAGGGACAGGGGGCCAGCCCCAGCATTTT. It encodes CSVEGTGGQPQHF.

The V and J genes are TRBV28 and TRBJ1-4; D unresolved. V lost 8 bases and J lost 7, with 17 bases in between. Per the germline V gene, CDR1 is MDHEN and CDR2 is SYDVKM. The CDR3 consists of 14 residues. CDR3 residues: CASFRGQSSEKLFF. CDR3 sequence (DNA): TGTGCCAGCTTTCGAGGGCAGAGTAGTGAAAAACTGTTTTTT. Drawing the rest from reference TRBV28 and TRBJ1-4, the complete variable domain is DVKVTQSSRYLVKRTGEKVFLECVQDMDHENMFWYRQDPGLGLRLIYFSYDVKMKEKGDIPEGYSVSREKKERFSLILESASTNQTSMYLCASFRGQSSEKLFFGSGTQLSVL.